The following is a T cell receptor beta chain sequence with its context. Antigen: not known. The data belong to a study of radiotherapy plus CTLA-4 blockade in lung cancer. TCRdb keeps only in-frame clones here, not all; method: immunoSEQ multiplex PCR. The table has 60,000 to 70,000 clones, around 80% seen once. Per germline, CDR1 SGHVS and CDR2 FQNEAQ. Trimming took 2 bases from V and 5 from J, leaving 12 bases between them. The CDR3 sequence is 14 residues long. Study-wide results and limits: Clones of tumor-derived TCRs expanded in blood after radiotherapy plus ipilimumab. With interferon-beta, early dynamics of blood T cell clones were reported to best predict response.

V gene TRBV7-8 combines with J gene TRBJ1-1; D remains ambiguous. This TCR came from a human donor with non-small cell lung cancer who had a complete response to radiotherapy plus ipilimumab. This material consisted of peripheral blood, taken from a patient treated with radiotherapy plus ipilimumab. DNA for the CDR3: TGTGCCAGCAGCTTACGAATTCCTGAGACTGAAGCTTTCTTT. Translation: CASSLRIPETEAFF.